This TCR beta chain originates from a study of response to subunit inactivated influenza vaccine. Study outcomes and limitations: The authors offered the suggestion that each seasonal influenza vaccination recruits few new T cells.

TCRdb fed the RT-PCR reads into MiXCR, producing one record per CDR3 protein. The table lists roughly 570,000 distinct CDR3 sequences, roughly 13% of them singletons. Trimming cost V 4 bases and J 4 bases, with 11 bases left between them. Germline values: CDR1 SGHRS, CDR2 YFSETQ. This CDR3 spans 13 amino acids. As concerns this clonotype: The target antigen is unknown.

The starting material was PBMCs from blood, obtained roughly 47 days after vaccination. This receptor was identified in a man aged 45-60 years who received an inactivated influenza vaccine. The chain has TRBV5-1 and TRBJ1-2; D is undetermined. The CDR3 reads CASSHGISYGYTF. CDR3 bases: TGCGCCAGCAGCCATGGGATCTCCTATGGCTACACCTTC. The entire variable domain, with the rest obtained from reference TRBV5-1 and TRBJ1-2, is as follows: KAGVTQTPRYLIKTRGQQVTLSCSPISGHRSVSWYQQTPGQGLQFLFEYFSETQRNKGNFPGRFSGRQFSNSRSEMNVSTLELGDSALYLCASSHGISYGYTFGSGTRLTVV.